The 25 T cell receptor beta chains reported below all come from one sample, sequenced in a study of T cells after posttransplantation cyclophosphamide. Measured with immunoSEQ multiplex PCR; TCRdb has only the in-frame clones, and not every one. The record shows some 31,000 clones for this sample, with no singletons present. The source material was PBMCs. Every receptor here comes from a young woman in good health and a related stem cell transplant donor.

The chain combines TRBV11-3 with TRBJ2-2; no clear D gene. V was clipped by 1 base and J by 6 bases, with 6 bases between them. The CDR3 consists of 13 residues. Germline CDR1 and CDR2: SGHNT and YENEEA. DNA of the CDR3: TGTGCCAGCAGCTTAGTCTGGCCCGGGGAGCTGTTTTTT. Residues: CASSLVWPGELFF.

In its sample, this clone was seen many times. The chain joins TRBV5-5 to TRBJ1-3, with a tentative D call TRBD1 (5 bases). Trimming removed 1 base at V and 0 bases at J, with 8 bases between. The CDR3 extends over 15 amino acids. The germline V gene encodes CDR1 SGHKS and CDR2 YYEKEE (reference sequence). The DNA of the CDR3 is TGTGCCAGCAGCTTGTCGAGGGGCTCTGGAAACACCATATATTTT. It is translated as CASSLSRGSGNTIYF.

The sample holds many counts of this clone. The chain couples TRBV6-1 to TRBJ1-4, with D perhaps matching TRBD1 (5 bases). V was trimmed by 6 bases and J by 3 bases, leaving 8 bases between them. The CDR3 runs 13 residues. CDR1 is MNHNS and CDR2 is SASEGT in the germline V gene. CDR3 nucleotide sequence: TGTGCCAGCAGCGCGGGGCCTAATGAAAAACTGTTTTTT. Amino acids: CASSAGPNEKLFF.

This clone appeared many times. The genes are TRBV15 and TRBJ1-1; tentative D call: TRBD1 (6 bases). This CDR3 contains 14 residues. Trimming removed 0 bases at V and 7 bases at J, with 12 bases between. Per germline, CDR1 LNHNV and CDR2 YYDKDF (reference sequence). CDR3 sequence (DNA): TGTGCCACCAGCAGAGAGGGTGGACAGATTGAAGCTTTCTTT. This sequence encodes CATSREGGQIEAFF.

In its sample, this clone was seen many times. The chain is built from TRBV25-1 and TRBJ2-3; no firm D call. Germline lookup yields CDR1 MGHDK and CDR2 SYGVNS. There are 13 residues in the CDR3. The V end lost 1 base, the J end lost 3 bases, and 5 bases lay between the germline ends. CDR3 sequence (DNA): TGTGCCAGCAGTGAATGGGCAACAGATACGCAGTATTTT. It translates to CASSEWATDTQYF.

This clone was seen ten or more times. This chain links TRBV18 with TRBJ2-7; D remains unclear. The CDR3 has 16 residues. The germline V and J ends were trimmed by 5 bases and 0 bases, with 17 bases remaining between them. The germline V gene encodes CDR1 KGHSH and CDR2 LQKENI. DNA for the CDR3: TGTGCCAGCTCATCATTAGTCCCCACCTTCTCCTACGAGCAGTACTTC. As protein: CASSSLVPTFSYEQYF.

This clone was seen at least ten times. This chain uses TRBV4-1 with TRBJ2-7, with 11 bases matching TRBD2. Germline V gene sequence: CDR1 MGHRA, CDR2 YSYEKL. This CDR3 has 16 residues. Losses at the gene ends were 2 bases for V and 3 bases for J; bases not matched to a gene: 6. The DNA of the CDR3 is TGCGCCAGCAGCCAACACTTCACTAGCGGGGGCTACGAGCAGTACTTC. It encodes CASSQHFTSGGYEQYF.

This clone was seen ten or more times. The chain couples TRBV7-9 to TRBJ1-2; possible D gene TRBD1, 6 bases. This CDR3 has 16 amino acids. Germline V gene data show CDR1 as SEHNR and CDR2 as FQNEAQ (reference sequence). Trimming left V 0 bases short and J 8 bases short, with 19 bases between. This chain's CDR3 is CASSLAWLGAGDGYTF. CDR3 in DNA: TGTGCCAGCAGCTTAGCATGGTTGGGAGCAGGGGACGGCTACACCTTC.

This clone was counted only a few times. The V call is TRBV5-6, the J call TRBJ2-4; D might be TRBD1 (6 bases). The CDR3 totals 19 residues. V lost 5 bases to trimming and J lost 0 bases, with 24 bases between them. CDR1 and CDR2 (germline): SGHDT, YYEEEE. The CDR3 region has the DNA TGTGCCAGCAGTCTTCGTGGACAGCTTTCAATTTTAGCCAAAAACATTCAGTACTTC. Amino acid sequence: CASSLRGQLSILAKNIQYF.

This clone was seen ten or more times. V usage is TRBV18 and J usage is TRBJ1-3; D not certain. In germline, CDR1 is KGHSH, CDR2 LQKENI. V gave up 0 bases and J gave up 2 bases, with 11 bases separating them. CDR3 length: 16 residues. CDR3 DNA sequence: TGTGCCAGCTCACCACCGCGGGAGAGGGCTGGAAACACCATATATTTT. Its protein is CASSPPRERAGNTIYF.

This clone turned up a few times. The chain links TRBV5-1 to TRBJ2-7; 8 nucleotides match TRBD2. The germline CDR1 and CDR2 sequences are SGHRS and YFSETQ. The CDR3 is 16 amino acids. V lost 4 bases, J lost 2 bases, and 11 bases stayed unmatched. CDR3 in amino acids: CASSTRASGFPYEQYF. The CDR3 coding sequence is TGCGCCAGCAGCACTAGGGCTAGCGGGTTCCCCTACGAGCAGTACTTC.

This clone was seen repeatedly, ten times or more. The V call is TRBV7-2, the J call TRBJ1-6; D gene uncertain. The V end lost 1 base, the J end lost 7 bases, and 5 bases lay between the germline ends. In germline, CDR1 is SGHTA, CDR2 FQGNSA. There are 13 residues in the CDR3. CDR3 residues: CASSLERNSPLHF. The CDR3 DNA follows: TGTGCCAGCAGCTTAGAACGGAATTCACCCCTCCACTTT.

The table lists this clone with many counts. The genes are TRBV18 and TRBJ1-1, with 10 bases matching TRBD1. This CDR3 is 14 amino acids long. Germline V gene sequence: CDR1 KGHSH, CDR2 LQKENI. Germline trimming cut 7 bases from V and 5 bases from J; bases unmatched to any gene: 7. CDR3 loop: CASLTGTGATEAFF. The CDR3 DNA sequence: TGTGCCAGCTTAACCGGGACAGGGGCTACTGAAGCTTTCTTT.

This clone was observed many times. This chain uses TRBV4-1 with TRBJ2-7; 7 bases map to TRBD2. Trimming at V came to 0 bases and at J to 3 bases, leaving 11 bases not matched to a gene. Germline lookup yields CDR1 MGHRA and CDR2 YSYEKL. CDR3 length: 17 residues. CDR3 in DNA: TGCGCCAGCAGCCAAGAAGGCCTAGCGGCTAAAAACTACGAGCAGTACTTC. As protein: CASSQEGLAAKNYEQYF.

The chain recombines TRBV5-6 with TRBJ2-3; D ambiguous. This CDR3 comprises 12 residues. V lost 0 bases and J 5 bases, leaving 4 bases between the germline ends. CDR1 is SGHDT and CDR2 is YYEEEE in the germline V gene. The DNA for the CDR3 is TGTGCCAGCAGCTTGGCCTTAGATACGCAGTATTTT. Translation: CASSLALDTQYF. The entire variable domain, with the rest obtained from reference TRBV5-6 and TRBJ2-3, is as follows: DAGVTQSPTHLIKTRGQQVTLRCSPKSGHDTVSWYQQALGQGPQFIFQYYEEEERQRGNFPDRFSGHQFPNYSSELNVNALLLGDSALYLCASSLALDTQYFGPGTRLTVL.

The V and J genes are TRBV12-3 or TRBV12-4 and TRBJ2-5; TRBD1 is a possible D gene (6 bases). This CDR3 contains 14 residues. Trimming left V 5 bases short and J 1 base short, with 11 bases between. The DNA of the CDR3 is TGTGCCAGCAGTCGCGGACAGAGCCAAGAGACCCAGTACTTC. Protein: CASSRGQSQETQYF.

At least ten counts were recorded for this clone. The V and J genes are TRBV10-3 and TRBJ2-1; 13 positions agree with TRBD2. The CDR3 extends over 16 amino acids. CDR1 is ENHRY and CDR2 is SYGVKD in the germline V gene. The V and J ends lost 0 bases and 9 bases, in that order; junction bases with no gene match: 5. The CDR3 DNA reads TGTGCCATCAGTGAGTCGGGACTAGCGGGGAGAGTTGAGCAGTTCTTC. Encoded protein: CAISESGLAGRVEQFF.

This clone was picked up many times. The V and J genes are TRBV19 and TRBJ1-2, with TRBD1 identical over 11 bases. CDR3 length: 14 residues. After removal of 6 bases from V and 8 bases from J, the junction contained 8 bases not matched to a gene. Germline V gene data show CDR1 as LNHDA and CDR2 as SQIVND (reference sequence). CDR3 region: CASSRTGGAAGYTF. Written as DNA, the CDR3 is TGTGCCAGTAGCCGGACAGGGGGCGCGGCGGGCTACACCTTC. The full variable domain, with the rest looked up from reference TRBV19 and TRBJ1-2, is DGGITQSPKYLFRKEGQNVTLSCEQNLNHDAMYWYRQDPGQGLRLIYYSQIVNDFQKGDIAEGYSVSREKKESFPLTVTSAQKNPTAFYLCASSRTGGAAGYTFGSGTRLTVV.

The chain uses TRBV27 and TRBJ1-1; TRBD1 agrees at 7 bases. Germline loops: CDR1 MNHEY, CDR2 SMNVEV (reference sequence). The CDR3 length is 13 residues. After removal of 8 bases from V and 5 bases from J, the junction contained 8 bases not matched to a gene. This CDR3 reads CASHGQVGTEAFF. DNA for the CDR3: TGTGCCAGCCATGGACAGGTGGGAACTGAAGCTTTCTTT.

This clone was seen at least ten times. The chain couples TRBV19 to TRBJ1-2; unclear D gene. The CDR3 is made up of 15 amino acids. Trimming took 0 bases from V and 4 from J, leaving 12 bases between them. Germline V gene sequence: CDR1 LNHDA, CDR2 SQIVND (reference sequence). CDR3 bases: TGTGCCAGTAGTATAGATCACGCGAACCCCTATGGCTACACCTTC. It specifies CASSIDHANPYGYTF.

This clone came up many times. The CDR3 reads CASSDSAGGASDTQYF. As DNA, the CDR3 is TGTGCCAGCAGTGACTCGGCCGGGGGGGCCTCAGATACGCAGTATTTT. The V gene is TRBV6-4, the J gene TRBJ2-3, with 8 bases that match TRBD2. The CDR3 loop spans 16 amino acids. The V gene's germline CDR1 is MRHNA and CDR2 SNTAGT. Trimming took 0 bases from V and 4 from J; bases not matched to a gene: 6.

This clone was observed many times. The V gene is TRBV19, the J gene TRBJ1-5; 7 nucleotides align to TRBD1. Germline CDR1 LNHDA, CDR2 SQIVND (reference sequence). The length of the CDR3 is 13 residues. V lost 3 bases to trimming and J lost 5 bases; unmatched junction nucleotides: 1. The CDR3 coding sequence is TGTGCCAGTAGTATCACAGGGGATCAGCCCCAGCATTTT. Translating gives CASSITGDQPQHF.

This clone ranks as medium-sized. The chain recombines TRBV4-3 with TRBJ1-1, with TRBD1 identical over 8 bases. Germline-derived CDR1 and CDR2 are LGHNA and YSLEER. V was pared by 2 bases and J by 3 bases, with 5 bases of the junction left unmatched. There are 15 residues in the CDR3. In DNA form, the CDR3 reads TGCGCCAGCAGCCAACGCTACAGGGGGGACACTGAAGCTTTCTTT. Protein product: CASSQRYRGDTEAFF.

This clone occurred many times. This chain connects TRBV5-5 to TRBJ2-5, with a tentative D call TRBD1 (5 bases). The ends were cut back, 0 bases at V and 5 bases at J, with 17 bases in the middle. The CDR3 extends over 16 amino acids. From germline, CDR1 is SGHKS and CDR2 YYEKEE (reference sequence). CDR3 amino acids: CASSLEVRVSEETQYF. CDR3 sequence (DNA): TGTGCCAGCAGCTTGGAGGTCAGGGTGAGCGAGGAGACCCAGTACTTC.

This clone was found many times. V gene TRBV6-2 or TRBV6-3 combines with J gene TRBJ1-1; 8 nucleotides match TRBD1. After removal of 5 bases from V and 9 bases from J, the junction contained 11 bases not matched to a gene. Germline-derived CDR1 and CDR2 are MNHEY and SVGEGT. The CDR3 loop spans 14 amino acids. The CDR3 DNA reads TGTGCCAGCAGTCCTTCCCGACAGGGGCAGAAAGCTTTCTTT. Amino acid sequence: CASSPSRQGQKAFF.